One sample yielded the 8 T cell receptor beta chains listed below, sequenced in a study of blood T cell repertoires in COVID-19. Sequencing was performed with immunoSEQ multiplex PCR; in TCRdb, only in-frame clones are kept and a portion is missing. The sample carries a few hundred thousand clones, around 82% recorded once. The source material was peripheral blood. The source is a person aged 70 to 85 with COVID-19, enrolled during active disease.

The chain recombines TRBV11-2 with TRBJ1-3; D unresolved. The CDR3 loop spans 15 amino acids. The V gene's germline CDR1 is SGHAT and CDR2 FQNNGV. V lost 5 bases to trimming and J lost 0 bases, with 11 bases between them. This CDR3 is CASSPRTNSGNTIYF. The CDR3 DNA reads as TGTGCCAGCAGCCCGAGAACTAACTCTGGAAACACCATATATTTT.

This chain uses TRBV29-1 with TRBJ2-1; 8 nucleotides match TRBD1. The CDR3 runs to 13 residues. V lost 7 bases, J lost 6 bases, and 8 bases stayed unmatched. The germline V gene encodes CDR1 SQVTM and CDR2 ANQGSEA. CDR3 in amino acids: CSATDRGGNEQFF. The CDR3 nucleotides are TGCAGCGCCACAGACAGGGGCGGCAATGAGCAGTTCTTC.

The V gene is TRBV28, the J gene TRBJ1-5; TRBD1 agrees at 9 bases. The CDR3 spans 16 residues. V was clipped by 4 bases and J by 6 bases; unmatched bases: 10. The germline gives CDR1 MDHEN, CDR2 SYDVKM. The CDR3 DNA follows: TGTGCCAGCAGTTCCCACAGGGGGCGCAGGATTCAGCCCCAGCATTTT. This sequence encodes CASSSHRGRRIQPQHF.

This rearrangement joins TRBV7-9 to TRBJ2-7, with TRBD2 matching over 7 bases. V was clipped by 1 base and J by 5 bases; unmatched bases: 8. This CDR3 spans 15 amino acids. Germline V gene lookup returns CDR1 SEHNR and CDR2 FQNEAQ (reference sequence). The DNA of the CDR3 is TGTGCCAGCAGCTTAGGAGGGACTATCGTCCACGAGCAGTACTTC. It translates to CASSLGGTIVHEQYF.

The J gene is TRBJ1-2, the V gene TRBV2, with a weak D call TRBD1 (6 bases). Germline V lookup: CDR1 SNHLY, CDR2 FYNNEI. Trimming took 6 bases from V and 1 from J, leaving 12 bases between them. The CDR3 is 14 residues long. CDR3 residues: CASRSQGRNYGYTF. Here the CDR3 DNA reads TGTGCCAGCAGGTCACAGGGCCGTAACTATGGCTACACCTTC.

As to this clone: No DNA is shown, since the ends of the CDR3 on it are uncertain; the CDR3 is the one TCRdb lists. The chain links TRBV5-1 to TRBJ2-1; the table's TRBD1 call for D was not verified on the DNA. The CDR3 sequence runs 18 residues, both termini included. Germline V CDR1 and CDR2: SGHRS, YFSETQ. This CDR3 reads CASSLYAVGQGAVFVPFF.

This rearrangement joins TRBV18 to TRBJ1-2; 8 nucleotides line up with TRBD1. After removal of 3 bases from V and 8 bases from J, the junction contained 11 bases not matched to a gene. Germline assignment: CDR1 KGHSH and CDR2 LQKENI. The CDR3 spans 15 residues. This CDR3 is CASSPYFGTGGGYTF. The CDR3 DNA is TGTGCCAGCTCACCCTATTTCGGGACAGGAGGCGGCTACACCTTC. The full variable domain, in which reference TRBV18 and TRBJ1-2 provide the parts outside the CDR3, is NAGVMQNPRHLVRRRGQEARLRCSPMKGHSHVYWYRQLPEEGLKFMVYLQKENIIDESGMPKERFSAEFPKEGPSILRIQQVVRGDSAAYFCASSPYFGTGGGYTFGSGTRLTVV.

CDR3 sequence reads: CASSYTQGGSEQYF. The CDR3 bases are TGTGCCAGCAGTTACACACAGGGCGGTTCCGAGCAGTACTTC. This sequence joins TRBV6-5 and TRBJ2-7; a weak D match, TRBD1 (6 bases). V was pared by 2 bases and J by 6 bases, with 14 bases between. The CDR3 runs to 14 residues. Germline loops: CDR1 MNHEY, CDR2 SVGAGI.